Below, 31 T cell receptor beta chains from the same sample are listed, as sequenced in a study of PD-L1 blockade in urothelial cancer (dated by TCRdb to about 2017). Library preparation employed the immunoSEQ multiplex PCR assay. As stored in TCRdb, this immuneACCESS dataset retains in-frame rearrangements with V and J assigned. A fraction of the clones does not appear; measured against another copy, unresolved V genes explain less than half of the discrepancy, and the remainder lacks a known reason. The table for this sample lists tens of thousands of clones; roughly 92% of them were counted only once. The ten largest make up 10% to 12% of the sample. Interpreted using the paper, the time point label stands for: pretreatment peripheral blood. Sequencing was performed on PBMCs, taken around atezolizumab (anti-PD-L1) treatment. The receptors derive from a woman between 55 and 75 years old with urothelial cancer.

The chain carries TRBV4-3 and TRBJ1-1; 7 bases fit TRBD1. Germline V CDR1 and CDR2: LGHNA, YSLEER. This CDR3 is built from 17 residues. J was trimmed by 0 bases and V by 1 base; bases with no gene match: 8. The CDR3 region has the DNA TGCGCCAGCAGCCAAGGGGGGCCGGGACAGATGAACACTGAAGCTTTCTTT. Protein sequence: CASSQGGPGQMNTEAFF.

This chain uses TRBV9 with TRBJ2-2, with TRBD2 matching 9 bases. J gave up 3 bases and V 3 bases, and 6 bases lay outside the gene matches. The CDR3 is made up of 16 amino acids. The germline V gene encodes CDR1 SGDLS and CDR2 YYNGEE. The CDR3 region is CASSGQGLAHTGELFF. The CDR3 DNA reads as TGTGCCAGCAGCGGGCAGGGACTAGCTCACACCGGGGAGCTGTTTTTT.

This chain connects TRBV9 to TRBJ1-3; D gene unclear. V was trimmed by 4 bases and J by 2 bases, leaving 16 bases between them. The CDR3 spans 16 residues. From germline, CDR1 is SGDLS and CDR2 YYNGEE. The CDR3 DNA sequence: TGTGCCAGCAGCCCACGCGTCGCCCCACCTGGAAACACCATATATTTT. It translates to CASSPRVAPPGNTIYF.

This clone was detected once. V is TRBV4-1 and J is TRBJ1-2; 9 bases agree with TRBD1. Germline V gene lookup returns CDR1 MGHRA and CDR2 YSYEKL. Germline trimming cut 3 bases from V and 2 bases from J; bases unmatched to any gene: 10. This CDR3 is 17 amino acids long. The CDR3 coding sequence is TGCGCCAGCAGCCATGACACCGGGACAGGGATAAACTATGGCTACACCTTC. It specifies CASSHDTGTGINYGYTF.

V is TRBV15 and J is TRBJ2-3; a possible D gene is TRBD1 (5 bases). This CDR3 is built from 16 residues. Germline-derived CDR1 and CDR2 are LNHNV and YYDKDF (reference sequence). V was trimmed by 3 bases and J by 0 bases, leaving 13 bases between them. CDR3 residues: CATSRLKTASTDTQYF. Here the CDR3 DNA reads TGTGCCACCAGCAGGCTAAAGACAGCTAGCACAGATACGCAGTATTTT.

This CDR3 is CASSSQTLAGELFF. DNA for the CDR3: TGTGCCAGCAGCTCCCAGACACTGGCCGGGGAGCTGTTTTTT. This chain uses TRBV11-2 with TRBJ2-2; D is uncertain. The V gene's germline CDR1 is SGHAT and CDR2 FQNNGV. CDR3 length equals 14 residues. Trimming shortened V by 4 bases and J by 6 bases, and 12 bases separated the two germline ends. Drawing the rest from reference TRBV11-2 and TRBJ2-2, the complete variable domain is EAGVAQSPRYKIIEKRQSVAFWCNPISGHATLYWYQQILGQGPKLLIQFQNNGVVDDSQLPKDRFSAERLKGVDSTLKIQPAKLEDSAVYLCASSSQTLAGELFFGEGSRLTVL.

The J gene is TRBJ2-3, the V gene TRBV4-1; D may be TRBD1 (6 bases). V shed 4 bases and J shed 3 bases, with 17 bases lying between them. This CDR3 is built from 16 residues. CDR1 MGHRA and CDR2 YSYEKL come from the germline V gene. CDR3 DNA sequence: TGCGCCAGCAGCCGTCAGACAGGCAAAGGGACAGATACGCAGTATTTT. This encodes CASSRQTGKGTDTQYF.

This CDR3 reads CASSFRGSQRGYEQYF. CDR3 sequence (DNA): TGCGCCAGCAGCTTCCGAGGAAGCCAGAGAGGCTACGAGCAGTACTTC. This chain uses TRBV5-1 with TRBJ2-7; D uncertain. Trimming removed 2 bases from V and 3 bases from J, with 18 bases in between. CDR3 length: 16 residues. Germline CDR1 and CDR2: SGHRS and YFSETQ.

This clone came up once. The chain is built from TRBV29-1 and TRBJ2-5; 7 bases match TRBD1. The germline gives CDR1 SQVTM, CDR2 ANQGSEA. Trimming cost V 6 bases and J 2 bases; bases outside gene matches: 15. There are 16 residues in the CDR3. The CDR3 DNA follows: TGCAGCGTCGCCGCTAGGAAAGGACAGGCTCAAGAGACCCAGTACTTC. Protein: CSVAARKGQAQETQYF.

This chain uses TRBV6-1 with TRBJ2-1; 9 bases map to TRBD2. V shed 7 bases, J shed 10 bases, and the junction held 11 bases outside the gene matches. This CDR3 comprises 14 residues. Germline-derived CDR1 and CDR2 are MNHNS and SASEGT. The CDR3 sequence: CASNGLASGKEQFF. The CDR3 bases are TGTGCCAGCAACGGACTAGCGAGCGGCAAGGAGCAGTTCTTC.

The rearrangement joins TRBV27 to TRBJ2-1; 12 bases map to TRBD2. The CDR3 has 18 amino acids. Germline lookup yields CDR1 MNHEY and CDR2 SMNVEV (reference sequence). V was pared by 1 base and J by 5 bases, with 9 bases of the junction left unmatched. The DNA of the CDR3 is TGTGCCAGCAGTTTATATCCTAGCGGGAGGGCCAATCACAATGAGCAGTTCTTC. It is translated as CASSLYPSGRANHNEQFF.

The CDR3 region has the DNA TGCGCCAGCAGCTTGGCTATTAGCGCCCGAACAGATACGCAGTATTTT. Translating it yields CASSLAISARTDTQYF. The chain uses TRBV5-1 and TRBJ2-3, with TRBD2 as a possible D gene (5 bases). Germline V gene sequence: CDR1 SGHRS, CDR2 YFSETQ. The CDR3 consists of 16 residues. V shed 0 bases and J shed 3 bases, with 14 bases lying between them.

The V call is TRBV21-1, the J call TRBJ1-2; TRBD1 was called by the table and not checked on the DNA. TRBV21-1 is deemed a pseudogene. The CDR3 has 15 residues. The CDR3 DNA reads as TGTGCCAGCAGCAAAGCGCGAGGGGGTTTTGGCGGCTACACCTTC. This sequence encodes CASSKARGGFGGYTF.

The chain links TRBV19 to TRBJ1-4, with D perhaps TRBD1 (6 bases). CDR3 size: 14 residues. CDR1 and CDR2 (germline): LNHDA, SQIVND (reference sequence). V was clipped by 7 bases and J by 5 bases, with 14 bases between them. The CDR3 DNA reads as TGTGCCAGTAACCCGACAGGCTGGAATGAAAAACTGTTTTTT. Its protein is CASNPTGWNEKLFF.

This chain uses TRBV29-1 with TRBJ2-3; tentatively, D is TRBD2 (6 bases). This CDR3 is built from 15 residues. Trimming stripped 3 bases from V and 1 base from J, with 14 bases between. Germline CDR1 reads SQVTM; CDR2 reads ANQGSEA. CDR3 sequence: CSVDDFSGGTDTQYF. The CDR3 bases are TGCAGCGTTGACGACTTTAGCGGAGGCACAGATACGCAGTATTTT.

The chain links TRBV14 to TRBJ2-2; TRBD2 agrees at 8 bases. Germline lookup yields CDR1 SGHDN and CDR2 FVKESK. The CDR3 totals 19 residues. V lost 0 bases, J lost 0 bases, and 9 bases stayed unmatched. The CDR3 region is CASSQDPRGAGANTGELFF. As DNA, the CDR3 is TGTGCCAGCAGCCAAGATCCGCGGGGGGCCGGGGCGAACACCGGGGAGCTGTTTTTT. Drawing the rest from reference TRBV14 and TRBJ2-2, the complete variable domain is EAGVTQFPSHSVIEKGQTVTLRCDPISGHDNLYWYRRVMGKEIKFLLHFVKESKQDESGMPNNRFLAERTGGTYSTLKVQPAELEDSGVYFCASSQDPRGAGANTGELFFGEGSRLTVL.

This chain connects TRBV28 to TRBJ1-4, with TRBD1 matching over 7 bases. This CDR3 spans 15 amino acids. The V gene end was trimmed by 5 bases and the J gene end by 2 bases; junction bases not matched to a gene: 5. Germline V gene data show CDR1 as MDHEN and CDR2 as SYDVKM. CDR3 in amino acids: CASSADRVTNEKLFF. DNA for the CDR3: TGTGCCAGCAGTGCCGACAGGGTTACTAATGAAAAACTGTTTTTT.

The chain carries TRBV21-1 and TRBJ2-7; no check of the table's D call, TRBD2, against the DNA was made. TRBV21-1 is a known pseudogene. This CDR3 comprises 15 residues. The CDR3 reads CASSNKASGSEEQYF. CDR3 coding DNA: TGTGCCAGCAGCAATAAAGCTAGCGGGAGTGAAGAGCAGTACTTC.

In this sample, this clone turned up a few times. V usage is TRBV9 and J usage is TRBJ2-7; 11 nucleotides agree with TRBD2. V lost 0 bases to trimming and J lost 2 bases; unmatched junction nucleotides: 4. Germline V lookup: CDR1 SGDLS, CDR2 YYNGEE. The CDR3 has 16 residues. The CDR3 here is CASSVAGTSGTYEQYF. Here the CDR3 DNA reads TGTGCCAGCAGCGTAGCCGGGACTAGCGGAACCTACGAGCAGTACTTC.

The chain is built from TRBV18 and TRBJ1-1; D is unresolved. V was pared by 6 bases and J by 2 bases, with 10 bases between. Germline V CDR1 and CDR2: KGHSH, LQKENI. CDR3 length: 13 amino acids. CDR3 loop: CASSPDSNTEAFF. The DNA of the CDR3 is TGTGCCAGCTCTCCCGACTCCAACACTGAAGCTTTCTTT. The full variable domain, with the rest looked up from reference TRBV18 and TRBJ1-1, is NAGVMQNPRHLVRRRGQEARLRCSPMKGHSHVYWYRQLPEEGLKFMVYLQKENIIDESGMPKERFSAEFPKEGPSILRIQQVVRGDSAAYFCASSPDSNTEAFFGQGTRLTVV.

The V and J genes are TRBV27 and TRBJ2-7; TRBD1 matches at 7 bases. V gave up 6 bases and J gave up 2 bases; unmatched junction bases: 7. The CDR3 is made up of 14 amino acids. Germline CDR1 and CDR2: MNHEY and SMNVEV (reference sequence). CDR3 nucleotide sequence: TGTGCCAGCAGGAACAGGGGAGCCCCCTACGAGCAGTACTTC. This codes for CASRNRGAPYEQYF.

The rearrangement links TRBV5-6 to TRBJ1-4; 8 nucleotides match TRBD1. CDR1 SGHDT and CDR2 YYEEEE come from the germline V gene. This CDR3 is built from 17 residues. V was pared by 0 bases and J by 1 base, with 5 bases of the junction left unmatched. CDR3 coding DNA: TGTGCCAGCAGCTTGGCGGACAGGGTCTTAACTAATGAAAAACTGTTTTTT. This codes for CASSLADRVLTNEKLFF. Variable domain in full (rest from reference TRBV5-6 and TRBJ1-4): DAGVTQSPTHLIKTRGQQVTLRCSPKSGHDTVSWYQQALGQGPQFIFQYYEEEERQRGNFPDRFSGHQFPNYSSELNVNALLLGDSALYLCASSLADRVLTNEKLFFGSGTQLSVL.

This clone was detected only a few times. V is TRBV29-1 and J is TRBJ1-2; D unresolved. The CDR3 has 12 amino acids. Per the germline V gene, CDR1 is SQVTM and CDR2 is ANQGSEA. With 3 bases removed from V and 0 bases from J, the gap between germline ends came to 5 bases. CDR3 sequence (DNA): TGCAGCGTTGATTTCTCTAACTATGGCTACACCTTC. This encodes CSVDFSNYGYTF.

This chain uses TRBV28 with TRBJ2-7; no clear D. The CDR3 has 12 amino acids. Germline V lookup: CDR1 MDHEN, CDR2 SYDVKM. V was trimmed by 6 bases and J by 8 bases, leaving 14 bases between them. CDR3 DNA: TGTGCCAGCAGCGCCGATAGGAGACAGCAGTACTTC. This encodes CASSADRRQQYF.

The chain recombines TRBV27 with TRBJ2-3; D might be TRBD2 (6 bases). CDR3 length: 15 amino acids. Between the trimmed V and J ends, which lost 8 bases and 7 bases, there was a span of 22 bases. CDR1 is MNHEY, CDR2 SMNVEV, per germline (reference sequence). CDR3 DNA sequence: TGTGCCAGCTTCCTCCTCGAGGGAGGCGACTATACGCAGTATTTT. Its protein product is CASFLLEGGDYTQYF.

The V call is TRBV4-2, the J call TRBJ1-1; no clear D gene. The CDR3 length is 13 residues. Germline values: CDR1 LGHNA, CDR2 YNFKEQ. V was trimmed by 0 bases and J by 8 bases, leaving 10 bases between them. In DNA form, the CDR3 reads TGTGCCAGCAGCCAAGAAAGAGGCACAGAAGCTTTCTTT. It is translated as CASSQERGTEAFF.

This chain connects TRBV28 to TRBJ2-1, with TRBD1 as a possible D gene (5 bases). CDR3 length equals 15 residues. Trimming removed 3 bases at V and 1 base at J, with 10 bases between. CDR1 MDHEN and CDR2 SYDVKM come from the germline V gene. CDR3 sequence: CASSFSRDSYNEQFF. CDR3 DNA: TGTGCCAGCAGTTTTAGCAGGGATTCCTACAATGAGCAGTTCTTC.

CDR3 DNA: TGCGCCAGCAGCCATGCACCTAGCGGGAGTTACGAGCAGTACTTC. This codes for CASSHAPSGSYEQYF. The chain is built from TRBV4-1 and TRBJ2-7, with TRBD2 identical over 10 bases. The CDR3 is 15 amino acids. Germline values: CDR1 MGHRA, CDR2 YSYEKL. Trimming at V came to 3 bases and at J to 4 bases, leaving 6 bases not matched to a gene.

The chain combines TRBV5-8 with TRBJ2-6; a possible D gene is TRBD2 (5 bases). Germline CDR1 reads SGHTS; CDR2 reads YDEGEE. V lost 0 bases and J lost 0, with 16 bases in between. The CDR3 covers 19 residues. In nucleotides, the CDR3 is TGTGCCAGCAGCTTGGACGGGGAAGGCGGGTACTCTGGGGCCAACGTCCTGACTTTC. It yields the protein CASSLDGEGGYSGANVLTF.

V is TRBV6-1 and J is TRBJ2-2; TRBD2 aligns across 12 bases. Germline V CDR1 and CDR2: MNHNS, SASEGT. V lost 4 bases, J lost 7 bases, and 10 bases stayed unmatched. This CDR3 has 17 amino acids. The DNA of the CDR3 is TGTGCCAGCAGTGCGCGAGTGGCTAGCGGGAGGGTCGGGGAGCTGTTTTTT. It is translated as CASSARVASGRVGELFF.

The chain couples TRBV7-9 to TRBJ2-2, with a weak D call TRBD2 (6 bases). Between the trimmed V and J ends, which lost 4 bases and 10 bases, there was a span of 16 bases. Per germline, CDR1 SEHNR and CDR2 FQNEAQ (reference sequence). This CDR3 spans 14 amino acids. The CDR3 DNA sequence: TGTGCCAGCAGCTCGCGGGACCTGTATGAGGAGCTGTTTTTT. As protein: CASSSRDLYEELFF.